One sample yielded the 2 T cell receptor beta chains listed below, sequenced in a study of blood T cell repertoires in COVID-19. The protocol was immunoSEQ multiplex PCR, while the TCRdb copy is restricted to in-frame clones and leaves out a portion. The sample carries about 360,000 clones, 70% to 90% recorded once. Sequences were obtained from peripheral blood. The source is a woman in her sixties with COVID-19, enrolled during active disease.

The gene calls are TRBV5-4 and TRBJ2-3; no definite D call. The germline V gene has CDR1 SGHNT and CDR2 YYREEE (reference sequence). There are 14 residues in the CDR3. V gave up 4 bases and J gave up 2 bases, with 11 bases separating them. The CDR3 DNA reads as TGTGCCAGCAGCCTAGGCCCAGCCACAGATACGCAGTATTTT. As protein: CASSLGPATDTQYF.

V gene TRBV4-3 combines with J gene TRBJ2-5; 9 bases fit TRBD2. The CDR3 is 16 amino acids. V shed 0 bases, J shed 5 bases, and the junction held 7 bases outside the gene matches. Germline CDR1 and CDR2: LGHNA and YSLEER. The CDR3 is CASSQDLGGGAETQYF. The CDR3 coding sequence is TGCGCCAGCAGCCAAGATCTTGGCGGGGGGGCGGAGACCCAGTACTTC.